This T cell receptor (beta chain) emerged from a study of CD8 T cells in ankylosing spondylitis. TCRdb passed the 5' RACE reads through MiXCR, listing each CDR3 protein once. The sample contains hundreds of thousands of distinct CDR3 sequences, roughly 32% of which appear only once. Germline V gene lookup returns CDR1 DFQATT and CDR2 SNEGSKA (reference sequence). The CDR3 has 15 residues. V lost 1 base to trimming and J lost 2 bases, with 15 bases between them. The chain recombines TRBV20-1 with TRBJ2-7; D is unresolved. The TCR comes from a male donor with ankylosing spondylitis or in good health (not recorded which). The sequenced material came from blood, either unsorted or a sorted T cell fraction (not recorded which). The CDR3 coding sequence is TGCAGTGCTAGAGGGACCAGCATGTCGGCCTACGAGCAGTACTTC. Translation gives CSARGTSMSAYEQYF.